These 5 T cell receptor beta chains originate from one sample sequenced in a study of T cell repertoires in cytomegalovirus infection. TCRdb passed the reads through MiXCR, listing each CDR3 protein once. The repertoire includes 200,000 to 300,000 distinct CDR3 sequences, 9% to 15% of them detected once, and 1.5% to 2% sits in the top ten. The sample was PBMCs. These receptors originate from a human donor in good health (CMV status not recorded). Some clones in this sample may be carry-over from other donors' samples.

This clonotype occurred many times. The rearrangement links TRBV7-2 to TRBJ2-1, with D possibly matching TRBD1 (5 bases). V lost 5 bases, J lost 2 bases, and 16 bases lay in between. CDR1 and CDR2 (germline): SGHTA, FQGNSA. This CDR3 is built from 16 residues. The CDR3 sequence: CASSRLLGQAYNEQFF. CDR3 DNA: TGTGCCAGCAGCAGACTCCTGGGGCAAGCCTACAATGAGCAGTTCTTC.

This clonotype has a handful of counts. This chain uses TRBV19 with TRBJ2-1, with 8 bases matching TRBD2. Germline assignment: CDR1 LNHDA and CDR2 SQIVND (reference sequence). The length of the CDR3 is 15 residues. J was trimmed by 0 bases and V by 6 bases; bases with no gene match: 4. This CDR3 is CASSREGSSYNEQFF. CDR3 sequence (DNA): TGTGCCAGTAGCCGGGAGGGGAGCTCCTACAATGAGCAGTTCTTC.

At least ten counts were recorded for this clonotype. V is TRBV7-8 and J is TRBJ2-1; 9 bases line up with TRBD2. The V and J ends lost 3 bases and 6 bases, in that order; junction bases with no gene match: 3. Per germline, CDR1 SGHVS and CDR2 FQNEAQ. This CDR3 spans 14 amino acids. CDR3 DNA sequence: TGTGCCAGCAGCTTCTTAGCGGGAGTCAATGAGCAGTTCTTC. It translates to CASSFLAGVNEQFF.

This clonotype has at least ten counts. This chain uses TRBV6-2 or TRBV6-3 with TRBJ1-1; D might be TRBD1 (6 bases). CDR1 is MNHEY and CDR2 is SVGEGT in the germline V gene. Trimming pared 8 bases from V and 5 bases from J, leaving 12 bases between. The CDR3 covers 12 residues. The DNA for the CDR3 is TGTGCCAGCTTGGACAGTTGGACTGAAGCTTTCTTT. Its translation: CASLDSWTEAFF.

This clonotype was found many times. This chain joins TRBV20-1 and TRBJ1-2; D is perhaps TRBD1 (5 bases). The V and J ends lost 3 bases and 5 bases respectively, with 16 bases between them. This CDR3 has 14 amino acids. CDR1 and CDR2 from the germline V gene are DFQATT and SNEGSKA (reference sequence). CDR3 DNA: TGCAGTGCTAGCGAGCCCGGAGGGGTGTATGGCTACACCTTC. Amino acids: CSASEPGGVYGYTF.